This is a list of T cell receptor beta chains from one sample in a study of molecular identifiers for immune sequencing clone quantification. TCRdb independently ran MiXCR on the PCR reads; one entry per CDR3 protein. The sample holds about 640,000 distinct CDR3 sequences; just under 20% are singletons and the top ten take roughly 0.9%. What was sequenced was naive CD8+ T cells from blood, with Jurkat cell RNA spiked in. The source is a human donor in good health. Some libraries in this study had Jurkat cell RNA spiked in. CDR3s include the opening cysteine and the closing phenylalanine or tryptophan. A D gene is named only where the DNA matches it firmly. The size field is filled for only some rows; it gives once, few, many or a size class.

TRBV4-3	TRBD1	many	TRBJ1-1	TGCGCCAGCAGCCAACTACGACAGGGAATGAACACTGAAGCTTTCTTT	CASSQLRQGMNTEAFF
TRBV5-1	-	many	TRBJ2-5	TGCGCCAGCAGCTTCGTAGAGGGTGTGGGGCCACAAGAGACCCAGTACTTC	CASSFVEGVGPQETQYF
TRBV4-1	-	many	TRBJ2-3	TGCGCCAGCAGCCAAGCAGATACGCAGTATTTT	CASSQADTQYF
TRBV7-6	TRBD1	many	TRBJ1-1	TGTGCCAGCAGCCCGATAGACAGGGGGGACACTGAAGCTTTCTTT	CASSPIDRGDTEAFF
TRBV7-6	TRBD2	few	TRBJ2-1	TGTGCCAGCAGCCCAGGACTGATCGGGGGGGCTGATGAGCAGTTCTTC	CASSPGLIGGADEQFF
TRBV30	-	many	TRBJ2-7	TGTGCCTGGAGTGGCCGACAAGGGGTATTGGACGAGCAGTACTTC	CAWSGRQGVLDEQYF
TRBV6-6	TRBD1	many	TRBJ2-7	TGTGCCAGCAGTTACCGTCCAGGGGGTAGCTCCTACGAGCAGTACTTC	CASSYRPGGSSYEQYF
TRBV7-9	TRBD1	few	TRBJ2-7	TGTGCCAGCAGTCAGACCGGGACAGGGGACGCCTACGAGCAGTACTTC	CASSQTGTGDAYEQYF
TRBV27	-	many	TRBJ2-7	TGTGCCAGCAGTTTTTCGGCGGGAAAGGGCTACGAGCAGTACTTC	CASSFSAGKGYEQYF
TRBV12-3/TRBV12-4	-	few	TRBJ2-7	TGTGCCAGCACCTTAGGGGTCTTGGGGGGCGCCTACGAGCAGTACTTC	CASTLGVLGGAYEQYF
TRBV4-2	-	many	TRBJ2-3	TGCGCCAGCAGCCAAGATCGTGGGCTCGGCACAGATACGCAGTATTTT	CASSQDRGLGTDTQYF
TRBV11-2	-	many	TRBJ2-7	TGTGCCAGCAGCTTGGGGCCCTTCTACGAGCAGTACTTC	CASSLGPFYEQYF
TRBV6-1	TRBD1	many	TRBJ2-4	TGTGCCAGCAGTGACGGACAGGGGGCCAAAAACATTCAGTACTTC	CASSDGQGAKNIQYF
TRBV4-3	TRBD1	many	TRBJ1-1	TGCGCCAGCAGCCAAGACGCATTCAGGGGGCTAGGTGAAGCTTTCTTT	CASSQDAFRGLGEAFF
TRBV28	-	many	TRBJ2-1	TGTGCCACGGTTTCGGGGGACTCCTACAATGAGCAGTTCTTC	CATVSGDSYNEQFF
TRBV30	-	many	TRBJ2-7	TGTGCCTGGAGTGTGGGAGCATGGACGAGCTCCTACGAGCAGTACTTC	CAWSVGAWTSSYEQYF
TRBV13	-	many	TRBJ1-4	TGTGCCAGCAGCCCCGGATACAGCTCTGAAAAACTGTTTTTT	CASSPGYSSEKLFF
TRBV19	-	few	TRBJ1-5	TGTGCCAGTATCGCACAGGGAGGGAGTGACCAGCCCCAGCATTTT	CASIAQGGSDQPQHF
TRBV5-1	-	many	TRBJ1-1	TGCGCCAGCAGCTATGACATGAACACTGAAGCTTTCTTT	CASSYDMNTEAFF
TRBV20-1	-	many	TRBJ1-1	TGCAGTGCTAGAGATCAGAAAAACACTGAAGCTTTCTTT	CSARDQKNTEAFF
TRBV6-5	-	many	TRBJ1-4	TGTGCCAGCAGTTACTCCCAGGGAAGGGAAAAACTGTTTTTT	CASSYSQGREKLFF
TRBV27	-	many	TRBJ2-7	TGTGCCAGCAGTCCGGGCGCCCTCTACGAGCAGTACTTC	CASSPGALYEQYF
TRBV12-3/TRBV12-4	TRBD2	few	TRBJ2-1	TGTGCCAGCAGTTTATGGAGCGGGAAGTCCTACAATGAGCAGTTCTTC	CASSLWSGKSYNEQFF
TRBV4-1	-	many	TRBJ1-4	TGCGCCAGCAGCCAAGGGCAGTCTAATGAAAAACTGTTTTTT	CASSQGQSNEKLFF
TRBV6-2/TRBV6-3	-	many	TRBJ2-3	TGTGCCAGCCGGCCGAGCACAGATACGCAGTATTTT	CASRPSTDTQYF
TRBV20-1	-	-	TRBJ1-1	TGCAGTGCTAGAGCGGGGGCAGTTCAAGCTCTCTTT	CSARAGAVQALF
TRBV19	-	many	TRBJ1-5	TGTGCCAGTAGAGTCTTCCAGGGGAGTGAAAATCAGCCCCAGCATTTT	CASRVFQGSENQPQHF
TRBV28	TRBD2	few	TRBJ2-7	TGTGCCGGCAGTTCCCCACGGACTAGCGGGGTGGGGACCTACGAGCAGTACTTC	CAGSSPRTSGVGTYEQYF
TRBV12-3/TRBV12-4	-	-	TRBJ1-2	TGTGCCAGCAGTTTAGGCCAGGGCTACACCTTC	CASSLGQGYTF
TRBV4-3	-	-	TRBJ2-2	TGCGCCAGCAGCCAAGTCCGCAACACCGGGGAGCTGTTTTTT	CASSQVRNTGELFF
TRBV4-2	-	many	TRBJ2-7	TGTGCCAGCAGCCAGGATGGACCAGGCTACGAGCAGTACTTC	CASSQDGPGYEQYF
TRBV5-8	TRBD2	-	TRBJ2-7	TGTGCCAGCAGACCCCGACTAGCGGGAGAGTACGAGCAGTACTTC	CASRPRLAGEYEQYF
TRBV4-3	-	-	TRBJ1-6	TGCGCCAGCAGCCAAGGGGGGGGGCGAAATGATTCACCCCTCCACTTT	CASSQGGGRNDSPLHF
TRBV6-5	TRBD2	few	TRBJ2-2	TGTGCCAGCGGGGGTGGGTATAGCGGGAAAGTAGGGACCGGGGAGCTGTTTTTT	CASGGGYSGKVGTGELFF
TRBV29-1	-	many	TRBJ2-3	TGCAGCGTTGTAGCGGGGACAGATTCAGATACGCAGTATTTT	CSVVAGTDSDTQYF
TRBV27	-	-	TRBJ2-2	TGTGCCAGCGGTTTTGGAGCAGGGGCCGGGGAGCTGTTTTTT	CASGFGAGAGELFF
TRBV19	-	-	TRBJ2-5	TGTGCCAGTAGTATAGCTGTCCAACTACAAGAGACCCAGTACTTC	CASSIAVQLQETQYF
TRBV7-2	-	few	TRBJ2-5	TGTGCCAGCAGCTACCCCCGGGGTGGAGCGTGGGGTAAAGAGACCCAGTACTTC	CASSYPRGGAWGKETQYF
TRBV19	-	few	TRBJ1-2	TGTGCCAGTAGTGATATGATATGGGGCAACTATGGCTACACCTTC	CASSDMIWGNYGYTF
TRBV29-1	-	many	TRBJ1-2	TGCAGCGTCAAATCTCCGGACTTTACCACCGGCGGCTACACCTTC	CSVKSPDFTTGGYTF
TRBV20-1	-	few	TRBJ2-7	TGCAGTGCCACGCCCCGGGACCCGTCCTACGAGCAGTACTTC	CSATPRDPSYEQYF
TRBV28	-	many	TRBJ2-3	TGTGCCAGCAGTTTATTCCCGGGGACTAGCACAGATACGCAGTATTTT	CASSLFPGTSTDTQYF
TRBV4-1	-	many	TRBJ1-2	TGCGCCAGCAGCCAAGGGGGGCTCGGGGGTAATGGCTACACCTTC	CASSQGGLGGNGYTF
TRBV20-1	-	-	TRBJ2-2	TGCAGTGCTAGAGTAAGAGGGGTGCCGCGGGACACCGGGGAGCTGTTTTTT	CSARVRGVPRDTGELFF